The sequence of this TCR beta chain was determined in a study of T cell changes during pregnancy in multiple sclerosis. The CDR3 is 16 amino acids. The germline CDR1 and CDR2 sequences are SGHNT and YYREEE (reference sequence). V was clipped by 0 bases and J by 3 bases, with 12 bases between them. Using immunoSEQ multiplex PCR, the repertoire was profiled, and TCRdb retains in-frame clones only, with some absent. In the table there are tens of thousands of clones, more than 85% of which are singletons. This chain joins TRBV5-4 and TRBJ1-4; perhaps TRBD1 as D (5 bases). The source was peripheral blood, collected in the first trimester of pregnancy. The sequence was collected from a female donor with multiple sclerosis, enrolled in a pregnancy study. The CDR3 region has the DNA TGTGCCAGCAGCTTGGATTCGGGGGGTTCTAATGAAAAACTGTTTTTT. It codes for CASSLDSGGSNEKLFF.